These T cell receptor beta chains were read from a single sample in a study of cytomegalovirus exposure and HLA in healthy donors. TCRdb keeps only in-frame clones here, not all; method: immunoSEQ multiplex PCR. In total, the table holds just over 150,000 clones. Sequencing used PBMCs. These receptors were collected from a man aged 30 to 39 in good health and CMV-seronegative. CDR3s include the opening cysteine and the closing phenylalanine or tryptophan. Fields, in order: D gene, J gene, V gene, CDR3 protein, CDR3 DNA. D genes are given only for firm matches.

D: TRBD2; J: TRBJ2-1; V: TRBV10-3; CDR3: CAISATSGSIHNEQFF; DNA: TGTGCCATCAGCGCTACTAGCGGGAGCATCCACAATGAGCAGTTCTTC
D: TRBD1; J: TRBJ1-5; V: TRBV28; CDR3: CASRSGQGRAGNQPQHF; DNA: TGTGCCAGCAGAAGCGGACAGGGGAGGGCGGGCAATCAGCCCCAGCATTTT
D: .; J: TRBJ1-5; V: TRBV7-9; CDR3: CASSLVAGDYSNQPQHF; DNA: TGTGCCAGCAGCTTAGTAGCGGGGGACTATAGCAATCAGCCCCAGCATTTT
D: TRBD2; J: TRBJ2-2; V: TRBV7-9; CDR3: CASSSGLAVPNTGELFF; DNA: TGTGCCAGCAGCTCGGGACTAGCGGTACCGAACACCGGGGAGCTGTTTTTT
D: TRBD1; J: TRBJ2-7; V: TRBV4-1; CDR3: CASSHGQGQGPLGEQYF; DNA: TGCGCCAGCAGCCACGGCCAGGGACAGGGGCCCTTGGGTGAGCAGTACTTC
D: TRBD1; J: TRBJ1-2; V: TRBV5-1; CDR3: CASSQTTGGYSGYTF; DNA: TGCGCCAGCAGCCAGACCACAGGGGGCTATAGTGGCTACACCTTC
D: .; J: TRBJ2-3; V: TRBV6-4; CDR3: CASSDSYNSADTQYF; DNA: TGTGCCAGCAGTGACTCGTACAATAGCGCGGATACGCAGTATTTT
D: TRBD2; J: TRBJ2-1; V: TRBV10-1; CDR3: CASSLLGLADAYNEQFF; DNA: TGCGCCAGCAGTCTTCTCGGTCTAGCGGACGCCTACAATGAGCAGTTCTTC
D: TRBD2; J: TRBJ2-7; V: TRBV19; CDR3: CASSAGGHSSYEQYF; DNA: TGTGCCAGTAGCGCGGGAGGCCACAGCTCCTACGAGCAGTACTTC
D: .; J: TRBJ2-1; V: TRBV5-1; CDR3: CASSLEAGIYNEQFF; DNA: TGCGCCAGCAGCTTGGAGGCGGGGATATACAATGAGCAGTTCTTC
D: TRBD1; J: TRBJ2-7; V: TRBV11-2; CDR3: CASSLAGTGAYEQYF; DNA: TGCGCCAGCAGCTTAGCCGGGACAGGGGCGTACGAGCAGTACTTC